Presented here are 27 T cell receptor beta chains from one specimen sequenced in a study of T cell responses to AZD1222 COVID-19 vaccine. TCRdb's table, derived via immunoSEQ multiplex PCR, lists solely in-frame clones and lacks some. The table lists about 120,000 clones, approximately 85% of them singletons. The sample was peripheral blood, taken on day 0 of AZD1222 vaccination. Every receptor here comes from an adult in good health.

The chain employs TRBV7-9 and TRBJ2-5, with D maybe TRBD2 (6 bases). Germline CDR1 and CDR2: SEHNR and FQNEAQ (reference sequence). Trimming removed 4 bases at V and 3 bases at J, with 15 bases between. The CDR3 totals 15 residues. CDR3 residues: CASSSSGSQEETQYF. The CDR3 coding sequence is TGTGCCAGCAGCTCCTCCGGGAGCCAGGAAGAGACCCAGTACTTC. Combining the CDR3 with reference TRBV7-9 and TRBJ2-5 gives the whole variable domain DTGVSQNPRHKITKRGQNVTFRCDPISEHNRLYWYRQTLGQGPEFLTYFQNEAQLEKSRLLSDRFSAERPKGSFSTLEIQRTEQGDSAMYLCASSSSGSQEETQYFGPGTRLLVL.

DNA of the CDR3: TGTGCCAGCAGCCGGCCAGGGTGGAGGGATGGCTACACCTTC. Translating gives CASSRPGWRDGYTF. V and J are TRBV5-4 and TRBJ1-2; D might be TRBD1 (5 bases). The V end lost 4 bases, the J end lost 6 bases, and 16 bases lay between the germline ends. Per the germline V gene, CDR1 is SGHNT and CDR2 is YYREEE (reference sequence). CDR3 size: 14 residues.

In nucleotides, the CDR3 is TGTGCCAGCAGACCAAAGACAGGGTACTCTGGAAACACCATATATTTT. This encodes CASRPKTGYSGNTIYF. The chain joins TRBV7-6 to TRBJ1-3; 7 bases fit TRBD1. CDR3 length: 16 residues. CDR1 is SGHVS, CDR2 FNYEAQ, per germline. J gave up 0 bases and V 6 bases, and 8 bases lay outside the gene matches.

This chain uses TRBV5-4 with TRBJ2-1; weak D call: TRBD1 (6 bases). Germline lookup yields CDR1 SGHNT and CDR2 YYREEE (reference sequence). This CDR3 is built from 14 residues. Trimming pared 8 bases from V and 1 base from J, leaving 13 bases between. CDR3 DNA sequence: TGTGCCAGGTTCACAGGGTCGTCCTACAATGAGCAGTTCTTC. This translates into CARFTGSSYNEQFF.

The chain carries TRBV2 and TRBJ2-5; 13 nucleotides match TRBD2. This CDR3 comprises 16 residues. Germline loops: CDR1 SNHLY, CDR2 FYNNEI. V dropped 1 base and J dropped 5; count of bases not matched to a gene: 4. This CDR3 is CASSEDTSGRVETQYF. CDR3 sequence (DNA): TGTGCCAGCAGTGAAGATACTAGCGGGAGGGTGGAGACCCAGTACTTC.

V and J are TRBV18 and TRBJ1-2; D gene ambiguous. Trimming cost V 4 bases and J 5 bases, with 14 bases left between them. The V gene's germline CDR1 is KGHSH and CDR2 LQKENI. The length of the CDR3 is 14 residues. CDR3: CASSHTPGRYGYTF. The CDR3 nucleotides are TGTGCCAGCTCACATACTCCGGGCCGGTATGGCTACACCTTC.

This chain links TRBV5-5 with TRBJ2-3, with TRBD2 matching over 16 bases. CDR3 length: 18 residues. Germline CDR1 and CDR2: SGHKS and YYEKEE (reference sequence). The V gene end was trimmed by 4 bases and the J gene end by 7 bases; junction bases not matched to a gene: 12. CDR3 DNA: TGTGCCAGCAGCCTGCTTCGGGGACTAGCGGGGGGGTCAAATACGCAGTATTTT. Protein product: CASSLLRGLAGGSNTQYF.

This chain joins TRBV2 and TRBJ1-2, with 9 bases matching TRBD1. Trimming took 7 bases from V and 5 from J; bases not matched to a gene: 8. Germline lookup yields CDR1 SNHLY and CDR2 FYNNEI. The CDR3 is 14 residues long. The CDR3: CASTQTGGDYGYTF. CDR3 nucleotide sequence: TGTGCCAGCACTCAAACAGGGGGCGATTATGGCTACACCTTC.

This clone appeared once. This rearrangement joins TRBV6-6 to TRBJ1-5, with 7 bases fitting TRBD1. CDR1 is MNHNY and CDR2 is SVGAGI in the germline V gene (reference sequence). With V trimmed by 0 bases and J by 7 bases, 6 bases remained unmatched. This CDR3 comprises 15 residues. As DNA, the CDR3 is TGTGCCAGCAGTTACTCGGACAGGCGGGAACAGCCCCAGCATTTT. Residues: CASSYSDRREQPQHF.

V is TRBV12-3 or TRBV12-4 and J is TRBJ2-5; the match to TRBD2 covers 7 bases. The CDR3 has 13 residues. The V segment lost 3 bases and the J segment 5 bases; nucleotides outside the gene matches: 3. Here the CDR3 reads CASSFAGDETQYF. The CDR3 DNA follows: TGTGCCAGCAGTTTTGCGGGAGATGAGACCCAGTACTTC.

The chain joins TRBV29-1 to TRBJ1-2, with D unclear. Germline-derived CDR1 and CDR2 are SQVTM and ANQGSEA. This CDR3 spans 12 amino acids. The V end was cut by 5 bases, the J end by 4 bases, with 11 bases between. CDR3 in amino acids: CSVRSATYGYTF. The CDR3 coding sequence is TGCAGCGTTCGCAGTGCTACCTATGGCTACACCTTC.

This clone was seen only once. The rearrangement joins TRBV13 to TRBJ1-6, with 7 bases lining up with TRBD1. Germline lookup yields CDR1 PRHDT and CDR2 FYEKMQ (reference sequence). V was pared by 4 bases and J by 7 bases, with 4 bases of the junction left unmatched. The CDR3 totals 14 residues. CDR3 sequence reads: CASSSYRGNSPLHF. The CDR3 DNA follows: TGTGCCAGCAGCTCGTACAGGGGAAATTCACCCCTCCACTTT. The full variable domain, rest sourced from reference TRBV13 and TRBJ1-6, is AAGVIQSPRHLIKEKRETATLKCYPIPRHDTVYWYQQGPGQDPQFLISFYEKMQSDKGSIPDRFSAQQFSDYHSELNMSSLELGDSALYFCASSSYRGNSPLHFGNGTRLTVT.

This sequence joins TRBV6-4 and TRBJ1-1; D gene uncertain. This CDR3 is 11 amino acids long. CDR1 is MRHNA, CDR2 SNTAGT, per germline. V shed 8 bases and J shed 4 bases, with 8 bases lying between them. CDR3 residues: CASSEGTEAFF. The CDR3 nucleotides read TGTGCCAGCTCCGAAGGCACTGAAGCTTTCTTT.

J is TRBJ1-4 and V is TRBV7-3; TRBD1 aligns across 9 bases. This CDR3 has 15 residues. Germline CDR1 is SGHTA and CDR2 is FQGTGA. V was pared by 2 bases and J by 8 bases, with 6 bases of the junction left unmatched. The CDR3 region is CASSLSGQGGEKLFF. As DNA, the CDR3 is TGTGCCAGCAGCTTATCGGGACAGGGAGGGGAAAAACTGTTTTTT.

To note about this clone: Other DNA variants within this sample encode the same CDR3. This rearrangement joins TRBV7-3 to TRBJ2-1; D not resolved. Germline V gene data show CDR1 as SGHTA and CDR2 as FQGTGA. The CDR3 loop spans 12 amino acids. V lost 5 bases and J lost 4, with 6 bases in between. CDR3 region: CASSPSYNEQFF. Here the CDR3 DNA reads TGTGCCAGCAGCCCTTCTTACAATGAGCAGTTCTTC.

This clone has just one count. The rearrangement uses TRBV3-1 (or the pseudogene TRBV3-2) and TRBJ1-4; possibly TRBD1 for D (6 bases). Looked up from germline, CDR1 is LGHDT and CDR2 is YNNKEL (reference sequence). Trimming took 5 bases from V and 3 from J, leaving 10 bases between them. CDR3 size: 14 residues. CDR3 residues: CASSTGLPNEKLFF. The CDR3 nucleotides read TGTGCCAGCAGCACAGGGCTTCCTAATGAAAAACTGTTTTTT.

As concerns this clone: The sample has other DNA sequences that encode this CDR3 too. CDR3 sequence: CASSVEGSNQPQHF. The DNA of the CDR3 is TGTGCCAGCAGCGTAGAAGGTAGCAATCAGCCCCAGCATTTT. The rearrangement links TRBV9 to TRBJ1-5; D unclear. Germline lookup yields CDR1 SGDLS and CDR2 YYNGEE. CDR3 length equals 14 residues. Trimming left V 0 bases short and J 0 bases short, with 4 bases between. Combining the CDR3 with reference TRBV9 and TRBJ1-5 gives the whole variable domain DSGVTQTPKHLITATGQRVTLRCSPRSGDLSVYWYQQSLDQGLQFLIQYYNGEERAKGNILERFSAQQFPDLHSELNLSSLELGDSALYFCASSVEGSNQPQHFGDGTRLSIL.

The chain joins TRBV5-4 to TRBJ2-3; D uncertain. The CDR3 covers 15 residues. V lost 4 bases and J lost 1, with 13 bases in between. Germline V gene data show CDR1 as SGHNT and CDR2 as YYREEE (reference sequence). CDR3 nucleotide sequence: TGTGCCAGCAGCCCCGAGGCGCTAGGCACAGATACGCAGTATTTT. It specifies CASSPEALGTDTQYF. The full variable domain, with the rest looked up from reference TRBV5-4 and TRBJ2-3, is ETGVTQSPTHLIKTRGQQVTLRCSSQSGHNTVSWYQQALGQGPQFIFQYYREEENGRGNFPPRFSGLQFPNYSSELNVNALELDDSALYLCASSPEALGTDTQYFGPGTRLTVL.

This clone came up once. This rearrangement joins TRBV7-7 to TRBJ2-1; weak D call: TRBD2 (7 bases). Germline CDR1 is SSHAT and CDR2 is FNYEAQ (reference sequence). The length of the CDR3 is 14 residues. V was clipped by 1 base and J by 7 bases, with 11 bases between them. The CDR3 here is CASSLGRGGNEQFF. DNA of the CDR3: TGTGCCAGCAGCTTAGGCAGGGGAGGGAATGAGCAGTTCTTC. Filled out from reference TRBV7-7 and TRBJ2-1, the complete variable domain reads GAGVSQSPRYKVTKRGQDVTLRCDPISSHATLYWYQQALGQGPEFLTYFNYEAQPDKSGLPSDRFSAERPEGSISTLTIQRTEQRDSAMYRCASSLGRGGNEQFFGPGTRLTVL.

This clone was counted a single time. The gene calls are TRBV11-3 and TRBJ1-1; 8 bases line up with TRBD1. The CDR3 totals 14 residues. CDR1 is SGHNT, CDR2 YENEEA, per germline. Trimming cost V 1 base and J 5 bases; bases outside gene matches: 3. CDR3 coding DNA: TGTGCCAGCAGCTTAGCCCAGGGGGCTACTGAAGCTTTCTTT. Protein: CASSLAQGATEAFF. Drawing the rest from reference TRBV11-3 and TRBJ1-1, the complete variable domain is EAGVVQSPRYKIIEKKQPVAFWCNPISGHNTLYWYLQNLGQGPELLIRYENEEAVDDSQLPKDRFSAERLKGVDSTLKIQPAELGDSAVYLCASSLAQGATEAFFGQGTRLTVV.

The rearrangement uses TRBV30 and TRBJ1-2; D remains unclear. The length of the CDR3 is 15 residues. From germline, CDR1 is GTSNPN and CDR2 SVGIG (reference sequence). The V end lost 0 bases, the J end lost 9 bases, and 20 bases lay between the germline ends. The DNA of the CDR3 is TGTGCCTGGAGTGTACCTTGGGAAGGTATAACGAGCTACACCTTC. It codes for CAWSVPWEGITSYTF.

The genes are TRBV20-1 and TRBJ1-3; no clear D. This CDR3 spans 11 amino acids. V lost 5 bases and J 5 bases, leaving 7 bases between the germline ends. CDR1 is DFQATT and CDR2 is SNEGSKA in the germline V gene (reference sequence). The CDR3 reads CSADRRNTIYF. CDR3 coding DNA: TGCAGTGCTGACCGTAGAAACACCATATATTTT.

The genes are TRBV4-2 and TRBJ1-4; a weak D match, TRBD1 (6 bases). Germline CDR1 and CDR2: LGHNA and YNFKEQ. V gave up 1 base and J gave up 7 bases, with 25 bases separating them. This CDR3 comprises 19 residues. The CDR3 bases are TGTGCCAGCAGCCAAGTGAGGACCAGGGTGGCCCGAGGGGGTGAAAAACTGTTTTTT. Protein: CASSQVRTRVARGGEKLFF.

This chain connects TRBV5-6 to TRBJ2-1, with D unclear. Between the trimmed V and J ends, which lost 0 bases and 6 bases, there was a span of 7 bases. This CDR3 contains 13 residues. Germline CDR1 is SGHDT and CDR2 is YYEEEE. The CDR3 region has the DNA TGTGCCAGCAGCTTGGGACTCCCCAATGAGCAGTTCTTC. Translating gives CASSLGLPNEQFF.

This clone was seen once. The gene calls are TRBV3-1 (or the pseudogene TRBV3-2) and TRBJ2-7; 11 nucleotides agree with TRBD2. Germline CDR1 LGHDT, CDR2 YNNKEL (reference sequence). V lost 6 bases to trimming and J lost 2 bases; unmatched junction nucleotides: 6. The CDR3 sequence is 15 residues long. The CDR3 coding sequence is TGTGCCAGCAGTTATAGCGGGAGGGCCGCCTACGAGCAGTACTTC. It translates to CASSYSGRAAYEQYF.

This sequence joins TRBV11-2 and TRBJ2-7; 9 bases match TRBD2. The CDR3 runs 15 residues. Germline V gene lookup returns CDR1 SGHAT and CDR2 FQNNGV. V lost 5 bases and J lost 3; bases outside the gene matches: 8. As DNA, the CDR3 is TGTGCCAGCAGCCTCGCGGGGGGGCCCTTCTACGAGCAGTACTTC. Protein sequence: CASSLAGGPFYEQYF.

The chain is built from TRBV18 and TRBJ1-5; D unclear. Germline assignment: CDR1 KGHSH and CDR2 LQKENI. The CDR3 covers 17 residues. V gave up 2 bases and J gave up 0 bases, with 14 bases separating them. The CDR3 nucleotides are TGTGCCAGCTCACCATTAGGGTCAGCTAATAGCAATCAGCCCCAGCATTTT. Amino acids: CASSPLGSANSNQPQHF.